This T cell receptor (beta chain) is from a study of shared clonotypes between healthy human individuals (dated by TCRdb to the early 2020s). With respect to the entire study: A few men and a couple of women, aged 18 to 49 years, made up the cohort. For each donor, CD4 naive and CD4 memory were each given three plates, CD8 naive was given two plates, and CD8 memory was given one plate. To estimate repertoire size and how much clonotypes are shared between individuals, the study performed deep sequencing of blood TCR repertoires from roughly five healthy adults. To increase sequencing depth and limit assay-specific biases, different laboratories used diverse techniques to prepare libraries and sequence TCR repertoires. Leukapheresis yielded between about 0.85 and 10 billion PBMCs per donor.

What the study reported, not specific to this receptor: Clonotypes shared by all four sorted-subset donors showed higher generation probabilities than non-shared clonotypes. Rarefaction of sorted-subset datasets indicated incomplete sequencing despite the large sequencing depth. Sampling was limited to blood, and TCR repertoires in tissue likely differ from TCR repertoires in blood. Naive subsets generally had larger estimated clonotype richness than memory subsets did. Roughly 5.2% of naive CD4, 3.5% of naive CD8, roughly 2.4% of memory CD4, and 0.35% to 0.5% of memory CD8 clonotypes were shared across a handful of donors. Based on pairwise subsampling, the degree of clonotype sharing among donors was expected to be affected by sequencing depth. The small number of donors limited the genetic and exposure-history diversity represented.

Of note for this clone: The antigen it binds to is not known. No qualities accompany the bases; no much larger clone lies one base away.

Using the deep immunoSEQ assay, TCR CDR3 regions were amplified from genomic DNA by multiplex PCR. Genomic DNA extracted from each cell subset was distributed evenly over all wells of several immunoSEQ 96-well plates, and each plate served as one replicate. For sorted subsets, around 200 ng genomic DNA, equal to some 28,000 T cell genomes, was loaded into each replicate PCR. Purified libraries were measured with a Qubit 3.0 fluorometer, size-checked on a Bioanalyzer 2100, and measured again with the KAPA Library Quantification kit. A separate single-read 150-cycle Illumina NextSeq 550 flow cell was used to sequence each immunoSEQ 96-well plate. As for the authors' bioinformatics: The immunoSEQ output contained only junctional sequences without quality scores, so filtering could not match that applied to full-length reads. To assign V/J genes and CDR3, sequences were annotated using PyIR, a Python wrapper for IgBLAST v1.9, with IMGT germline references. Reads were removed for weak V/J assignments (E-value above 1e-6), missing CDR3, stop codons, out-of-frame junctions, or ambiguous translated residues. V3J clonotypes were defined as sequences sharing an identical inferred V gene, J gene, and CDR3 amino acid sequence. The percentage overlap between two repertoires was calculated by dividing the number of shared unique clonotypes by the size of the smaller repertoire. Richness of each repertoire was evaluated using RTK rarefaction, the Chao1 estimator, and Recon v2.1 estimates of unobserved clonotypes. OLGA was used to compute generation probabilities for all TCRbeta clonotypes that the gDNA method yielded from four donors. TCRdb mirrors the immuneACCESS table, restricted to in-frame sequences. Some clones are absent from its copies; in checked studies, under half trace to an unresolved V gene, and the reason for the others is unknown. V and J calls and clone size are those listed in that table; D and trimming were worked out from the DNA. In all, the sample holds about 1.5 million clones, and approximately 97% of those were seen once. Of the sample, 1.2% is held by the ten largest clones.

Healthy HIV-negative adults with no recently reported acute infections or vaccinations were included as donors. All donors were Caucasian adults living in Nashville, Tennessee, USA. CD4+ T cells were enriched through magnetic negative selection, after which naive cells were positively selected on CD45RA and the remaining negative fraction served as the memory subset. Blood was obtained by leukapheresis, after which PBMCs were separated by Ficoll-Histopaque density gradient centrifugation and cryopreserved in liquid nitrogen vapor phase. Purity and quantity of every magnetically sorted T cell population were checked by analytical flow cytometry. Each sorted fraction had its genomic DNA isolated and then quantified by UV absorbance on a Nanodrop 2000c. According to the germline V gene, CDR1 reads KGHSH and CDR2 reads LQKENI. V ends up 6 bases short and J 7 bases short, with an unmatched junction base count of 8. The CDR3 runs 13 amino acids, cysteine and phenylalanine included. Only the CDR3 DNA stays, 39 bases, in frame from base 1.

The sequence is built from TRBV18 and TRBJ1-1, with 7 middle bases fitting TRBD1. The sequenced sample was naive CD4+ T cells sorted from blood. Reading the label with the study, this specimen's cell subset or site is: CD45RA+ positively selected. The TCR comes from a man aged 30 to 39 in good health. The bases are TGTGCCAGCTCCCTCGACAGGGTGAGTGAAGCTTTCTTT. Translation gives CASSLDRVSEAFF. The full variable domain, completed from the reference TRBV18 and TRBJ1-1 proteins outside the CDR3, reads NAGVMQNPRHLVRRRGQEARLRCSPMKGHSHVYWYRQLPEEGLKFMVYLQKENIIDESGMPKERFSAEFPKEGPSILRIQQVVRGDSAAYFCASSLDRVSEAFFGQGTRLTVV.